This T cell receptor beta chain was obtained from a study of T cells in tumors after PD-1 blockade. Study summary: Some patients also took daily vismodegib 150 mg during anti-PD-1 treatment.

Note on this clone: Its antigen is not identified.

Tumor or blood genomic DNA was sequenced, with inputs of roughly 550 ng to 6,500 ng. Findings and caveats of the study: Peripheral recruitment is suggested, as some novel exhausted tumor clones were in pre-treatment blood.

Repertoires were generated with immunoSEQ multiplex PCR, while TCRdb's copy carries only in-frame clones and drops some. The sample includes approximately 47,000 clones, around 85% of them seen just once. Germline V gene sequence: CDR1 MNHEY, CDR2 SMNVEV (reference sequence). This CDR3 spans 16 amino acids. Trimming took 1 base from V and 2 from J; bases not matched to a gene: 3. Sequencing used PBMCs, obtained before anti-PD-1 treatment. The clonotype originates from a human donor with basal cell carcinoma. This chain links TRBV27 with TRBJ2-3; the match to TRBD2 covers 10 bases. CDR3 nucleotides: TGTGCCAGCAGTTTATTGGGGACTAGCGCCACAGATACGCAGTATTTT. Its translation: CASSLLGTSATDTQYF.